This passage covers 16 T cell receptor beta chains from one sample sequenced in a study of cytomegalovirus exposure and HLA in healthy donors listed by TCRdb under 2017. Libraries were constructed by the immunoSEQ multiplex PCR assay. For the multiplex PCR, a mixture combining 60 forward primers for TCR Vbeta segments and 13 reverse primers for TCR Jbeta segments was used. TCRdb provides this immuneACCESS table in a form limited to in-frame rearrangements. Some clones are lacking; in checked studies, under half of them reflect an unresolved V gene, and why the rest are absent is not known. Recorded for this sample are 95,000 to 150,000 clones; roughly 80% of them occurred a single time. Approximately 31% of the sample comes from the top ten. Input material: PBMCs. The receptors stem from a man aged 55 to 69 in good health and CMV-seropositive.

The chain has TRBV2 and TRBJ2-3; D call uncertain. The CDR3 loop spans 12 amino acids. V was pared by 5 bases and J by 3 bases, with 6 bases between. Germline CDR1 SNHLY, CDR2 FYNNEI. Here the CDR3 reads CASSSSTDTQYF. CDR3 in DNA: TGTGCCAGCAGTTCTAGTACAGATACGCAGTATTTT.

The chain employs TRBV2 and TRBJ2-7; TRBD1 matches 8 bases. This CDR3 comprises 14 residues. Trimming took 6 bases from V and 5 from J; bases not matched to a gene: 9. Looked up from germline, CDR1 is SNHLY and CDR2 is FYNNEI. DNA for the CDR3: TGTGCCAGCAGGATAGGACAGGGCAGGGACGAGCAGTACTTC. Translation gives CASRIGQGRDEQYF.

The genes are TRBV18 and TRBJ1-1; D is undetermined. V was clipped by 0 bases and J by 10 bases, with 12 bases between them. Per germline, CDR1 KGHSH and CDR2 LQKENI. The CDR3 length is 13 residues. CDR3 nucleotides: TGTGCCAGCTCACCACCCCCGGTCGGGGTAGCTTTCTTT. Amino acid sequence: CASSPPPVGVAFF.

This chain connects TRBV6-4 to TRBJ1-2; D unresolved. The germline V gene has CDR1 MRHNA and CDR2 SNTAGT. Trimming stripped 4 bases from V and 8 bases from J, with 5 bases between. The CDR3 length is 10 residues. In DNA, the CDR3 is TGTGCCAGCAGTGTGGAGGGCTACACCTTC. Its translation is CASSVEGYTF.

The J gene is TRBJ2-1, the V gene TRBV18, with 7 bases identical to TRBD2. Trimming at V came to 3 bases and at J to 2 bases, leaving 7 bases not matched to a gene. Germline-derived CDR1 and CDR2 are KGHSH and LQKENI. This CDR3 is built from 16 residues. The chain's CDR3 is CASSPSGTTTYNEQFF. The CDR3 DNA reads TGTGCCAGCTCACCTTCCGGGACTACGACCTACAATGAGCAGTTCTTC. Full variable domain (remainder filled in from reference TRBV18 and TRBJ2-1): NAGVMQNPRHLVRRRGQEARLRCSPMKGHSHVYWYRQLPEEGLKFMVYLQKENIIDESGMPKERFSAEFPKEGPSILRIQQVVRGDSAAYFCASSPSGTTTYNEQFFGPGTRLTVL.

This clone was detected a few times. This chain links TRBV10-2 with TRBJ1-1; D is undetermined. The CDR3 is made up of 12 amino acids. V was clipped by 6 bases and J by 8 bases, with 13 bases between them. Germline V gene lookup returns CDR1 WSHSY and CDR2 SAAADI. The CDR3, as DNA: TGCGCCAGCAGCGGATCGAGGGTGGAAGCTTTCTTT. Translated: CASSGSRVEAFF.

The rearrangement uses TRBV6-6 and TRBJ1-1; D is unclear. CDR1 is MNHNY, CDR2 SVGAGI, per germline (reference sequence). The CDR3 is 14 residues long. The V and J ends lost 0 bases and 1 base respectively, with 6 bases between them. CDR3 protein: CASSYSSQNTEAFF. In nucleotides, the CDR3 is TGTGCCAGCAGTTACTCGAGTCAGAACACTGAAGCTTTCTTT.

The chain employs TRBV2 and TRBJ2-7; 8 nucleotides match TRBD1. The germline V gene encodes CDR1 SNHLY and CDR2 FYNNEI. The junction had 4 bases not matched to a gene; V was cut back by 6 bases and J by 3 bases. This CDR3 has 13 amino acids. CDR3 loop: CASRGTGHYEQYF. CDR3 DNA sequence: TGTGCCAGCAGGGGGACAGGACACTACGAGCAGTACTTC. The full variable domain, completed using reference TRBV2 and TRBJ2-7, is EPEVTQTPSHQVTQMGQEVILRCVPISNHLYFYWYRQILGQKVEFLVSFYNNEISEKSEIFDDQFSVERPDGSNFTLKIRSTKLEDSAMYFCASRGTGHYEQYFGPGTRLTVT.

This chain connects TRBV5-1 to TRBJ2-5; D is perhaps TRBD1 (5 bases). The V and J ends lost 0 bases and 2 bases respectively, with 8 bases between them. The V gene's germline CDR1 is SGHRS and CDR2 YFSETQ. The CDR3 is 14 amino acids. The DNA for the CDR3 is TGCGCCAGCAGCTTGGCCAGGACACAAGAGACCCAGTACTTC. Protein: CASSLARTQETQYF.

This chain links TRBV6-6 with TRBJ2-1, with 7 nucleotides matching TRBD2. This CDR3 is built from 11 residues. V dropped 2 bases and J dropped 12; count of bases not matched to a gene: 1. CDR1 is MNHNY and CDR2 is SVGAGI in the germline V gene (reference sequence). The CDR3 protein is CASSYGGVQFF. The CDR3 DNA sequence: TGTGCCAGCAGTTACGGGGGGGTGCAGTTCTTC.

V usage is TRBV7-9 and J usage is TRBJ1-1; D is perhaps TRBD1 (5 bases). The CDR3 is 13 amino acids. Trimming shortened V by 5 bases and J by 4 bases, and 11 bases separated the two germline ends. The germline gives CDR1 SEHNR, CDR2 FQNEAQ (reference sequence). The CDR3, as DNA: TGTGCCAGCAGCACTCAGGGTGGCACTGAAGCTTTCTTT. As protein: CASSTQGGTEAFF.

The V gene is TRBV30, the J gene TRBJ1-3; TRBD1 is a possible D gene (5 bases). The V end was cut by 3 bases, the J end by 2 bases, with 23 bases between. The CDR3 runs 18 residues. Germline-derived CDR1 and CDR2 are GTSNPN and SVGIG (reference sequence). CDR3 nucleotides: TGTGCCTGGAGGGGGGGGTCGAGGGGAAAGACTCCTGGAAACACCATATATTTT. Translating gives CAWRGGSRGKTPGNTIYF.

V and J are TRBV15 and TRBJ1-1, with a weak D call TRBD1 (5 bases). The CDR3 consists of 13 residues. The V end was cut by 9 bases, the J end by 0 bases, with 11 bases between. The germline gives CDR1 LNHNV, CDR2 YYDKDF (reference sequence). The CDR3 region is CATGEGLNTEAFF. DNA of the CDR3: TGTGCCACGGGGGAGGGGTTGAACACTGAAGCTTTCTTT. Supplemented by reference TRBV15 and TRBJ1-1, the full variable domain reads DAMVIQNPRYQVTQFGKPVTLSCSQTLNHNVMYWYQQKSSQAPKLLFHYYDKDFNNEADTPDNFQSRRPNTSFCFLDIRSPGLGDTAMYLCATGEGLNTEAFFGQGTRLTVV.

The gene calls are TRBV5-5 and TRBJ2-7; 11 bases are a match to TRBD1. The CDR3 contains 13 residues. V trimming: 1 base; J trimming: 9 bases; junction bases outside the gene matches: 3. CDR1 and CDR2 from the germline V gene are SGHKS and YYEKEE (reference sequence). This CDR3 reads CASSLSGQGAQYF. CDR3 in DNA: TGTGCCAGCAGCTTGTCCGGACAGGGGGCGCAGTACTTC.

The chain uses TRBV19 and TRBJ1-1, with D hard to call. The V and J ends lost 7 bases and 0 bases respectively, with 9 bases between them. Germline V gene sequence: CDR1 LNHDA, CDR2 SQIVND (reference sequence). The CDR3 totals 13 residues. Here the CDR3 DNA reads TGTGCCAGTACGGGAAGGGTGAACACTGAAGCTTTCTTT. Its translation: CASTGRVNTEAFF.

For the CDR3, the DNA is TGTGCTAGTGGTTTGGACCCACAGGGGGTGGTTGGACAGCCCCAGCATTTT. Protein sequence: CASGLDPQGVVGQPQHF. The V call is TRBV12-5, the J call TRBJ1-5; 8 bases agree with TRBD1. Germline V gives CDR1 LGHNT, CDR2 FRNRAP. The CDR3 is 17 amino acids. The V gene end was trimmed by 1 base and the J gene end by 7 bases; junction bases not matched to a gene: 12.